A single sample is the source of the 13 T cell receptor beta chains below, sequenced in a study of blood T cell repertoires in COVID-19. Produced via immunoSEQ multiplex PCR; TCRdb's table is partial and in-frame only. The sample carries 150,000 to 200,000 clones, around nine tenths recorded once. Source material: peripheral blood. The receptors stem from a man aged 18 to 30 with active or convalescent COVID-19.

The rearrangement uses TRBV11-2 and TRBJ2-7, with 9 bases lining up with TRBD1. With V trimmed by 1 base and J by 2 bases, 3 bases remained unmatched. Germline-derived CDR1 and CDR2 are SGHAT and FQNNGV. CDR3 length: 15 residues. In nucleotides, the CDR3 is TGTGCCAGCAGCTTAGGGACAGGGGTTACCTACGAGCAGTACTTC. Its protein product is CASSLGTGVTYEQYF.

The CDR3 spells CASSDWTGVPSDRDYEQYF. The CDR3 DNA reads as TGTGCCAGCAGTGACTGGACAGGGGTTCCCTCCGACCGAGACTACGAGCAGTACTTC. The V gene is TRBV6-1, the J gene TRBJ2-7; 9 nucleotides match TRBD1. The germline V gene has CDR1 MNHNS and CDR2 SASEGT. Unmatched junction bases numbered 18, after V lost 3 bases and J lost 3 bases. This CDR3 spans 19 amino acids.

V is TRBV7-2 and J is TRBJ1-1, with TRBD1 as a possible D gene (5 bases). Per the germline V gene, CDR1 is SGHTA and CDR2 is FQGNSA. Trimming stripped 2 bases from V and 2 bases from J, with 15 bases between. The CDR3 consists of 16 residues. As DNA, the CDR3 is TGTGCCAGCAGCTTATATCCAACGACAGCTAACACTGAAGCTTTCTTT. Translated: CASSLYPTTANTEAFF.

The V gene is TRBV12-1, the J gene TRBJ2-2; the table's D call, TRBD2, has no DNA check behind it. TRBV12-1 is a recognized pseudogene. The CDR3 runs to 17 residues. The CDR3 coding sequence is TGTGCCAGCAGCTGGGACTGGAGGAGAAACAGGACCGGGGAGCTGTTTTTT. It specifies CASSWDWRRNRTGELFF.

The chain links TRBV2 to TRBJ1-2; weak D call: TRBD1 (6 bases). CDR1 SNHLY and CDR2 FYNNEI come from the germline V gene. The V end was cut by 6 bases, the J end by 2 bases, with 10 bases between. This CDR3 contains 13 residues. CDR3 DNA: TGTGCCAGCAGCTCAGGGGCCAACTATGGCTACACCTTC. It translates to CASSSGANYGYTF.

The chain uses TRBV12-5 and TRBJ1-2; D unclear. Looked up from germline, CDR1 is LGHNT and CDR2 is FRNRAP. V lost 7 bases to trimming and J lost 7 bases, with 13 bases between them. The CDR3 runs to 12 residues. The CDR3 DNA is TGTGCTAGTGCCCCACCAGATGGTGGCTACACCTTC. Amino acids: CASAPPDGGYTF.

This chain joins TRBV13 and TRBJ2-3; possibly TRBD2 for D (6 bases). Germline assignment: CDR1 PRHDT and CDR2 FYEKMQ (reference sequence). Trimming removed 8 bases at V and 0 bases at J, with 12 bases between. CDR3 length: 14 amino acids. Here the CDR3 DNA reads TGTGCCAGCGACAAAAGCGGGAGCACAGATACGCAGTATTTT. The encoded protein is CASDKSGSTDTQYF.

The CDR3 spells CASSFRDRGVYGYTF. The CDR3 DNA sequence: TGTGCCAGCAGTTTCAGGGACAGGGGGGTCTATGGCTACACCTTC. This rearrangement joins TRBV28 to TRBJ1-2, with 11 bases that match TRBD1. The germline gives CDR1 MDHEN, CDR2 SYDVKM. The CDR3 is 15 residues long. V lost 3 bases and J lost 4; bases outside the gene matches: 4.

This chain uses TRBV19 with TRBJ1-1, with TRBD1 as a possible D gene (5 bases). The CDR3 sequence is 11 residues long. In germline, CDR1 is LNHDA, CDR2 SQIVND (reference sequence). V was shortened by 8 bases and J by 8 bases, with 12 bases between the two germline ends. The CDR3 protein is CASGAAREAFF. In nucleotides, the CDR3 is TGTGCCAGTGGGGCAGCCCGGGAAGCTTTCTTT.

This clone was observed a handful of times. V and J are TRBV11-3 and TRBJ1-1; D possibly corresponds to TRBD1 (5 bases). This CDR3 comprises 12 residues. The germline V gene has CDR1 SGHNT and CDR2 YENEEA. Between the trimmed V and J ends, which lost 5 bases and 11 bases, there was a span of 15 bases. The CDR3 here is CASSGRGLGAFF. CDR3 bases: TGTGCCAGCAGCGGGAGGGGATTAGGGGCTTTCTTT.

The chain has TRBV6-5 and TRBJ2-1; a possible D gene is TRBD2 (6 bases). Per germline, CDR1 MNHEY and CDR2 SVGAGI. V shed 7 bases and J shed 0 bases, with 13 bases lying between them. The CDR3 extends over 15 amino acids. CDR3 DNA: TGTGCCAGCAATCGGGAGAGAGGCTCCTACAATGAGCAGTTCTTC. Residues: CASNRERGSYNEQFF.

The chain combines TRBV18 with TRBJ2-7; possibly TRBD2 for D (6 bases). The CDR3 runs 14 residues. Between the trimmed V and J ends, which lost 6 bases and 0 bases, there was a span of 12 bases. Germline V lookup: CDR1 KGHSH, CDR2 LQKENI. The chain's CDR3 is CASSTSRVSYEQYV. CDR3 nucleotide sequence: TGTGCCAGCTCTACTAGCCGGGTCTCCTACGAGCAGTACGTC.

Here the CDR3 DNA reads TGTGCCAGTAGGTACTCGAGCTCCTACAATGAGCAGTTCTTC. Its protein product is CASRYSSSYNEQFF. The chain joins TRBV19 to TRBJ2-1; D ambiguous. The CDR3 is made up of 14 amino acids. Germline V gives CDR1 LNHDA, CDR2 SQIVND (reference sequence). V was pared by 6 bases and J by 0 bases, with 9 bases between.